The subject of this entry is one T cell receptor (beta chain). The data were taken from a study of control samples from healthy donors and cancer patients. Data came from immunoSEQ multiplex PCR; TCRdb stores just in-frame clones and leaves some out. The sample consists of about 140,000 clones, approximately 92% of them appearing once. V gave up 5 bases and J gave up 7 bases; unmatched junction bases: 12. Per the germline V gene, CDR1 is PRHDT and CDR2 is FYEKMQ (reference sequence). The CDR3 loop spans 17 amino acids. The receptor comes from a man aged 30 to 39 in good health. Sequencing was performed on blood. The gene calls are TRBV13 and TRBJ2-1, with 12 bases identical to TRBD2. CDR3 sequence: CASSILIGTSGYNEQFF. The CDR3 DNA follows: TGTGCCAGCAGCATATTAATCGGGACTAGCGGGTATAATGAGCAGTTCTTC. The whole variable domain, remainder taken from reference TRBV13 and TRBJ2-1, is AAGVIQSPRHLIKEKRETATLKCYPIPRHDTVYWYQQGPGQDPQFLISFYEKMQSDKGSIPDRFSAQQFSDYHSELNMSSLELGDSALYFCASSILIGTSGYNEQFFGPGTRLTVL.